The present T cell receptor beta chain was sequenced within a study of T cells in severe cutaneous drug reactions. Study in general: Patients were recruited from Taiwan, Thailand and Europe between the early 2010s and the late 2010s. Study-level findings and limits: One public TCRbeta CDR3 appeared in all seven blister samples, averaging about 15%.

The donors had carbamazepine-induced Stevens-Johnson syndrome or toxic epidermal necrolysis. The iRepertoire multiplex PCR system with TCR subtype-specific primers built both bulk and single-cell libraries. TCRdb reprocessed the multiplex PCR reads and keeps a single row for each CDR3 protein, giving no DNA. The repertoire table contains 20,000 to 25,000 distinct CDR3 sequences. Germline V gene lookup returns CDR1 KGHSH and CDR2 LQKENI. This CDR3 contains 11 residues. Of note for this clonotype: No antigen is known for it.

Sequenced material: PBMCs. The TCR originated in a human donor with toxic epidermal necrolysis, a severe cutaneous drug reaction. The V and J genes are TRBV18 and TRBJ1-1. This CDR3 is CASSPNTEAFF.